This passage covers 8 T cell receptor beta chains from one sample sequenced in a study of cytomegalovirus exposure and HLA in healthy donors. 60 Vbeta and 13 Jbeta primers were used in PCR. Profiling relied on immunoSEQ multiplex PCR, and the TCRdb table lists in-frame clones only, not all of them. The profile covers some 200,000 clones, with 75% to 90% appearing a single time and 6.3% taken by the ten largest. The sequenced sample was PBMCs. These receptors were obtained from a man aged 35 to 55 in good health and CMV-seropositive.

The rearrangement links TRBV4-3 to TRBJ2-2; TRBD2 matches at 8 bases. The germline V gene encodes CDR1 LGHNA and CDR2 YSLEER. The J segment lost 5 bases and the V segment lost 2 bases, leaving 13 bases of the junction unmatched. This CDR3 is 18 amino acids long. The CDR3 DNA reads TGCGCCAGCAGCCAATCGGTTAGCGGGGCCCCGGGGACCGGGGAGCTGTTTTTT. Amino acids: CASSQSVSGAPGTGELFF.

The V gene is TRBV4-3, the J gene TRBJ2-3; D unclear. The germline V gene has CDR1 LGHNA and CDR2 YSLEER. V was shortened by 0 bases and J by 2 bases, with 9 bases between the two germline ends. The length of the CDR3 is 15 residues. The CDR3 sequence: CASSQESVSTDTQYF. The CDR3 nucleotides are TGCGCCAGCAGCCAAGAGTCGGTCTCCACAGATACGCAGTATTTT.

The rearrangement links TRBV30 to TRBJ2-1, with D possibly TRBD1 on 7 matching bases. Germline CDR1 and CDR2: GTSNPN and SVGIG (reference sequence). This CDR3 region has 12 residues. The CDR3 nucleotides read TGTGCTAGGGACAGTGGAGGGAATGAGCAGTTCTTC. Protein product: CARDSGGNEQFF.

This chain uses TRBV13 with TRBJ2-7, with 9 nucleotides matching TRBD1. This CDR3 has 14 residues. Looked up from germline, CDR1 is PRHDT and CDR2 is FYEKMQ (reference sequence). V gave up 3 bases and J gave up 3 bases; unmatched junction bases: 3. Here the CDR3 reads CASSFSTGGYEQYF. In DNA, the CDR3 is TGTGCCAGCAGCTTCTCGACAGGGGGCTACGAGCAGTACTTC.

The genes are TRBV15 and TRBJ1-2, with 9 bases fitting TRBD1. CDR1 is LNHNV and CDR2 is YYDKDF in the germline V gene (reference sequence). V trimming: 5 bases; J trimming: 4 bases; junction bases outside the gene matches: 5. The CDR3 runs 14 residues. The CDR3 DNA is TGTGCCACCAGCGAAGGGGACAGGGTCTATGGCTACACCTTC. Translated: CATSEGDRVYGYTF.

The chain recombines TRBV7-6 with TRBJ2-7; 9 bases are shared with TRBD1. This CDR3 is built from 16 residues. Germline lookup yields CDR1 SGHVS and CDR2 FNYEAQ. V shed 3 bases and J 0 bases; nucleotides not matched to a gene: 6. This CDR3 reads CASSFRTGAFSYEQYF. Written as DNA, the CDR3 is TGTGCCAGCAGCTTCCGGACAGGGGCCTTCTCCTACGAGCAGTACTTC.

Here the CDR3 reads CASTTSGGSETQYF. The CDR3 region has the DNA TGTGCCAGTACCACTAGCGGGGGGTCAGAGACCCAGTACTTC. V gene TRBV6-1 combines with J gene TRBJ2-5; 12 bases are a match to TRBD2. This CDR3 has 14 residues. Per the germline V gene, CDR1 is MNHNS and CDR2 is SASEGT. V lost 9 bases, J lost 4 bases, and 6 bases stayed unmatched.

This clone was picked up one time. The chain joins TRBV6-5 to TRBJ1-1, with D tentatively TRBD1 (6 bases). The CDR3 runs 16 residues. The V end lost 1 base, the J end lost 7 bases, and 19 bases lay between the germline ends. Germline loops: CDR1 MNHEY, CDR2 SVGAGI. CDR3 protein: CASSYLGAFDTFEAFF. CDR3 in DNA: TGTGCCAGCAGTTACTTGGGGGCGTTCGACACCTTTGAAGCTTTCTTT.